One sample yielded the 26 T cell receptor beta chains listed below, sequenced in a study of human T cells and chemical hapten exposure. Time point in this sample: patch test 3, about 24 weeks after DPC sensitization. The treatment is: therapeutic diphenylcyclopropenone sensitization with weekly scalp DPC. From the RACE reads, TCRdb called clonotypes with MiXCR, one entry per CDR3 protein. The sample shows 85,000 to 100,000 distinct CDR3 sequences, around a quarter of them seen only once. The source material was whole blood, sampled in connection with sensitization to the hapten diphenylcyclopropenone (DPC). These receptors were obtained from a man in his forties with alopecia areata. Some clones in this sample may be carry-over from other donors' samples.

The CDR3 loop is CASSYIKRSGTEAFF. For the CDR3, the DNA is TGTGCCAGCAGTTATATAAAGAGGAGCGGCACTGAAGCTTTCTTT. This chain uses TRBV6-2 or TRBV6-3 with TRBJ1-1; no definite D call. V lost 3 bases to trimming and J lost 4 bases, with 15 bases between them. The CDR3 is 15 amino acids. Per germline, CDR1 MNHEY and CDR2 SVGEGT.

At least ten counts were recorded for this clonotype. V and J are TRBV20-1 and TRBJ2-7, with TRBD1 matching over 7 bases. CDR1 and CDR2 from the germline V gene are DFQATT and SNEGSKA (reference sequence). The CDR3 consists of 14 residues. The V gene end was trimmed by 0 bases and the J gene end by 4 bases; junction bases not matched to a gene: 6. CDR3 region: CSARDHRGGYEQYF. The CDR3 DNA follows: TGCAGTGCTAGAGATCACAGGGGTGGATACGAGCAGTACTTC.

The chain has TRBV7-2 and TRBJ2-3; no definite D call. V was pared by 7 bases and J by 3 bases, with 17 bases between. CDR3 length: 15 residues. Germline V gene data show CDR1 as SGHTA and CDR2 as FQGNSA. The CDR3: CASIPTGARTDTQYF. The CDR3 DNA is TGTGCCAGCATCCCTACGGGTGCCCGGACAGATACGCAGTATTTT.

V is TRBV3-1 and J is TRBJ2-3, with D unresolved. The CDR3 consists of 16 residues. V lost 0 bases, J lost 3 bases, and 13 bases lay in between. Germline loops: CDR1 LGHDT, CDR2 YNNKEL (reference sequence). CDR3 DNA sequence: TGTGCCAGCAGCCAAGATTTCGCGGTTTGGACAGATACGCAGTATTTT. Translated: CASSQDFAVWTDTQYF.

V gene TRBV5-1 combines with J gene TRBJ2-1; D gene ambiguous. In germline, CDR1 is SGHRS, CDR2 YFSETQ. Trimming took off 4 bases at V and 5 bases at J, with 13 bases between the two ends. CDR3 length: 14 amino acids. CDR3 sequence: CASSPGFSNNEQFF. CDR3 coding DNA: TGCGCCAGCAGCCCGGGTTTTAGCAACAATGAGCAGTTCTTC. The full variable domain, rest sourced from reference TRBV5-1 and TRBJ2-1, is KAGVTQTPRYLIKTRGQQVTLSCSPISGHRSVSWYQQTPGQGLQFLFEYFSETQRNKGNFPGRFSGRQFSNSRSEMNVSTLELGDSALYLCASSPGFSNNEQFFGPGTRLTVL.

This clonotype appeared a few times. The V and J genes are TRBV24-1 and TRBJ1-5; 8 nucleotides align to TRBD1. In germline, CDR1 is KGHDR, CDR2 SFDVKD. The ends lost 6 bases at V and 7 bases at J; junction bases unmatched: 7. This CDR3 region has 14 residues. CDR3 sequence (DNA): TGTGCCACCAGTTCAGGGGGCGCGGGACAGCCCCAGCATTTT. It encodes CATSSGGAGQPQHF.

The J gene is TRBJ2-6, the V gene TRBV15; D might be TRBD1 (6 bases). The CDR3 sequence is 18 residues long. V dropped 0 bases and J dropped 1 base, with 13 bases sitting between them. Germline V gives CDR1 LNHNV, CDR2 YYDKDF (reference sequence). CDR3 sequence (DNA): TGTGCCACCAGCAGAGATATCGGGACATTTTCTGGGGCCAACGTCCTGACTTTC. It translates to CATSRDIGTFSGANVLTF.

This clonotype came up a few times. The chain links TRBV5-1 to TRBJ1-1; D is unclear. V lost 0 bases to trimming and J lost 3 bases, with 12 bases between them. CDR1 is SGHRS, CDR2 YFSETQ, per germline. The length of the CDR3 is 15 residues. This CDR3 reads CASSLGPRGDTEAFF. CDR3 DNA: TGCGCCAGCAGCTTGGGGCCACGTGGAGACACTGAAGCTTTCTTT.

This clonotype was detected ten times or more. The V call is TRBV7-8, the J call TRBJ2-5, with 10 nucleotides matching TRBD2. Looked up from germline, CDR1 is SGHVS and CDR2 is FQNEAQ. The CDR3 length is 19 residues. V gave up 3 bases and J gave up 2 bases; unmatched junction bases: 15. CDR3 nucleotide sequence: TGTGCCAGCAGCTTTCCGGGGCTAGCGGGAGCGGGGGATCAAGAGACCCAGTACTTC. Its translation: CASSFPGLAGAGDQETQYF.

This chain joins TRBV6-1 and TRBJ2-5; D is perhaps TRBD2 (6 bases). Germline V lookup: CDR1 MNHNS, CDR2 SASEGT. This CDR3 spans 18 amino acids. Trimming took 2 bases from V and 2 from J, leaving 21 bases between them. The CDR3 coding sequence is TGTGCCAGCAGTGAATCACCTATAAAACAGCGGGCGCAAGAGACCCAGTACTTC. Translation gives CASSESPIKQRAQETQYF.

This clonotype occurred a few times. The chain uses TRBV6-5 and TRBJ2-2, with 8 bases matching TRBD1. This CDR3 has 15 residues. The germline V gene encodes CDR1 MNHEY and CDR2 SVGAGI. J was trimmed by 1 base and V by 6 bases; bases with no gene match: 4. CDR3 sequence reads: CASRLDRENTGELFF. CDR3 nucleotide sequence: TGTGCCAGCAGGCTGGACAGGGAGAACACCGGGGAGCTGTTTTTT.

This clonotype came up a few times. The chain joins TRBV12-3 or TRBV12-4 to TRBJ2-7; 8 nucleotides match TRBD1. This CDR3 is built from 13 residues. Losses at the gene ends were 5 bases for V and 1 base for J; bases not matched to a gene: 1. CDR3 sequence reads: CASSRTGSYEQYF. The CDR3, as DNA: TGTGCCAGCAGTCGGACAGGGTCCTACGAGCAGTACTTC.

There are a few counts of this clonotype. This sequence joins TRBV18 and TRBJ1-2, with D perhaps TRBD1 (5 bases). V was trimmed by 3 bases and J by 8 bases, leaving 13 bases between them. The CDR3 runs 13 residues. Per germline, CDR1 KGHSH and CDR2 LQKENI. In DNA, the CDR3 is TGTGCCAGCTCACCCGACAGCCTTGGAGGCTACACCTTC. This translates into CASSPDSLGGYTF. The whole variable domain, remainder taken from reference TRBV18 and TRBJ1-2, is NAGVMQNPRHLVRRRGQEARLRCSPMKGHSHVYWYRQLPEEGLKFMVYLQKENIIDESGMPKERFSAEFPKEGPSILRIQQVVRGDSAAYFCASSPDSLGGYTFGSGTRLTVV.

This clonotype was seen many times. The chain employs TRBV6-1 and TRBJ2-3; TRBD2 matches at 8 bases. Germline V gene lookup returns CDR1 MNHNS and CDR2 SASEGT. The CDR3 has 15 amino acids. Trimming at V came to 6 bases and at J to 1 base, leaving 6 bases not matched to a gene. The CDR3 nucleotides read TGTGCCAGCAGCGGAGCGGGAGCCGGCACAGATACGCAGTATTTT. This codes for CASSGAGAGTDTQYF.

The V and J genes are TRBV20-1 and TRBJ2-1, with 12 bases identical to TRBD2. The CDR3 loop spans 13 amino acids. Trimming at V came to 5 bases and at J to 10 bases, leaving 6 bases not matched to a gene. From germline, CDR1 is DFQATT and CDR2 SNEGSKA (reference sequence). CDR3 nucleotides: TGCAGTGCTTCCGGACTAGCGGGGCACGAGCAGTTCTTC. Translation gives CSASGLAGHEQFF.

This clonotype was counted between two and nine times. The J gene is TRBJ2-7, the V gene TRBV20-1; D not certain. V lost 6 bases, J lost 0 bases, and 18 bases lay in between. Per germline, CDR1 DFQATT and CDR2 SNEGSKA (reference sequence). The CDR3 is made up of 15 amino acids. The CDR3, as DNA: TGCAGTGCCATTCGGGCGAGCGAGAGCTCCTACGAGCAGTACTTC. This translates into CSAIRASESSYEQYF.

The CDR3 DNA sequence: TGTGCCAGCAGTTACCTCGCCAGCGGGAGTACCTACGAGCAGTACTTC. It translates to CASSYLASGSTYEQYF. This chain uses TRBV6-5 with TRBJ2-7; 8 nucleotides align to TRBD2. CDR1 is MNHEY and CDR2 is SVGAGI in the germline V gene. With V trimmed by 2 bases and J by 2 bases, 8 bases remained unmatched. The CDR3 spans 16 residues.

The chain joins TRBV11-2 to TRBJ1-2; D not resolved. This CDR3 is 15 amino acids long. Germline assignment: CDR1 SGHAT and CDR2 FQNNGV. The V end was cut by 2 bases, the J end by 0 bases, with 10 bases between. CDR3 protein: CASSLTVEANYGYTF. DNA for the CDR3: TGTGCCAGCAGCTTAACGGTGGAGGCTAACTATGGCTACACCTTC.

The CDR3 sequence is CASSVEGGRDPRQPQHF. Written as DNA, the CDR3 is TGTGCCAGCAGCGTCGAGGGGGGGCGCGATCCCCGCCAGCCCCAGCATTTT. This chain joins TRBV7-2 and TRBJ1-5, with D tentatively TRBD1 (6 bases). CDR3 size: 17 residues. The ends were cut back, 5 bases at V and 7 bases at J, with 24 bases in the middle. Germline CDR1 and CDR2: SGHTA and FQGNSA.

The gene calls are TRBV30 and TRBJ2-3, with TRBD2 as a possible D gene (6 bases). Trimming took 1 base from V and 12 from J, leaving 23 bases between them. This CDR3 spans 15 amino acids. Germline assignment: CDR1 GTSNPN and CDR2 SVGIG (reference sequence). This CDR3 reads CAWSASLTGLSKQYF. CDR3 DNA: TGTGCCTGGAGTGCCTCCCTAACGGGACTTTCAAAACAGTATTTT.

The chain carries TRBV19 and TRBJ2-1; D gene ambiguous. This CDR3 has 15 residues. V shed 6 bases and J shed 2 bases, with 14 bases lying between them. The germline CDR1 and CDR2 sequences are LNHDA and SQIVND (reference sequence). Here the CDR3 reads CASSPLPLTYNEQFF. In nucleotides, the CDR3 is TGTGCCAGTAGCCCACTACCACTCACCTACAATGAGCAGTTCTTC.

The CDR3: CAWRRRDRLVPNEKLFF. The DNA for the CDR3 is TGTGCCTGGAGGCGCCGGGACAGGTTGGTCCCTAATGAAAAACTGTTTTTT. V is TRBV30 and J is TRBJ1-4; 8 bases are shared with TRBD1. CDR3 length equals 17 residues. CDR1 is GTSNPN, CDR2 SVGIG, per germline (reference sequence). The junction had 12 bases not matched to a gene; V was cut back by 3 bases and J by 3 bases.

This clonotype was counted between two and nine times. The chain carries TRBV20-1 and TRBJ2-5; a weak D match, TRBD2 (5 bases). This CDR3 comprises 13 residues. CDR1 and CDR2 (germline): DFQATT, SNEGSKA (reference sequence). V shed 0 bases and J shed 2 bases, with 7 bases lying between them. The DNA of the CDR3 is TGCAGTGCTAGAGAGTCGGGACAAGAGACCCAGTACTTC. This gives the protein CSARESGQETQYF.

This clonotype was recorded at least ten times. The chain is built from TRBV20-1 and TRBJ2-7; possible D gene TRBD1, 6 bases. The CDR3 is made up of 14 amino acids. Germline CDR1 is DFQATT and CDR2 is SNEGSKA (reference sequence). Trimming left V 0 bases short and J 5 bases short, with 14 bases between. The CDR3 sequence is CSARDPDSFHEQYF. In DNA form, the CDR3 reads TGCAGTGCTAGAGATCCGGACAGTTTCCACGAGCAGTACTTC.

This clonotype was detected many times. The chain carries TRBV20-1 and TRBJ2-1; 15 bases agree with TRBD2. The CDR3 consists of 19 residues. V lost 5 bases, J lost 4 bases, and 15 bases stayed unmatched. Looked up from germline, CDR1 is DFQATT and CDR2 is SNEGSKA (reference sequence). CDR3: CSARQVLGLAGGLYNEQFF. Written as DNA, the CDR3 is TGCAGTGCTCGTCAGGTTCTTGGACTAGCGGGAGGGCTGTACAATGAGCAGTTCTTC.

The J gene is TRBJ2-3, the V gene TRBV13, with TRBD2 identical over 7 bases. Germline V gene sequence: CDR1 PRHDT, CDR2 FYEKMQ (reference sequence). This CDR3 spans 15 amino acids. V gave up 4 bases and J gave up 0 bases; unmatched junction bases: 4. The CDR3 reads CASSSLAVSTDTQYF. The CDR3 nucleotides read TGTGCCAGCAGCTCGCTAGCGGTCAGCACAGATACGCAGTATTTT.